This passage covers 26 T cell receptor beta chains from one sample sequenced in a study of post-analysis software for immune sequencing data. Overall study results and limits: Patients had higher frequencies than controls of roughly five TRBV segments, including TRBV5-6, TRBV5-1 and TRBV20-1.

No antigen is known for these receptors. Built from TCR beta cDNA, the libraries had unique molecular identifiers in them. TCRdb used MiXCR to reprocess the PCR reads, holding one entry per CDR3 protein. The profile shows fewer than 900,000 distinct CDR3 sequences, approximately 44% of them singletons. The specimen sequenced was blood. These receptors all come from a girl aged 5-17 years with multiple sclerosis.

The chain has TRBV20-1 and TRBJ2-7; 9 nucleotides line up with TRBD2. The germline gives CDR1 DFQATT, CDR2 SNEGSKA (reference sequence). The CDR3 is 14 amino acids. V lost 0 bases to trimming and J lost 6 bases; unmatched junction nucleotides: 6. CDR3 nucleotides: TGCAGTGCTAGAGATAGGGCTAGCGGGATCGAGCAGTACTTC. As protein: CSARDRASGIEQYF.

The sample holds a few counts of this clonotype. V is TRBV29-1 and J is TRBJ2-5; no definite D call. Deletions cut 4 bases from V and 1 base from J, with 7 bases between. Germline V gene data show CDR1 as SQVTM and CDR2 as ANQGSEA. CDR3 length equals 12 residues. CDR3 region: CSVVESQETQYF. CDR3 DNA: TGCAGCGTTGTGGAGAGCCAAGAGACCCAGTACTTC.

This clonotype was seen only a few times. The rearrangement joins TRBV4-3 to TRBJ2-7; the D gene could be TRBD1 or TRBD2 (5 bases each). Trimming stripped 1 base from V and 6 bases from J, with 13 bases between. Per the germline V gene, CDR1 is LGHNA and CDR2 is YSLEER. This CDR3 contains 14 residues. In nucleotides, the CDR3 is TGCGCCAGCAGCCAAGTGGGAGAGGGGCTCGAGCAGTACTTC. This gives the protein CASSQVGEGLEQYF.

This clonotype was recorded a few times. The V gene is TRBV6-2 or TRBV6-3, the J gene TRBJ2-7; D may be TRBD1 or TRBD2 (5 bases each). The closer fit of TRBJ2-5 to the DNA end suggests the J call may be wrong. CDR3 size: 15 residues. Per the germline V gene, CDR1 is MNHEY and CDR2 is SVGEGT. The CDR3 DNA sequence: TGTGCCAGCAGCTCCCAGGGACCCCAAAGGAAGACCCAGTACTTC. Its translation is CASSSQGPQRKTQYF.

A few counts support this clonotype. V and J are TRBV21-1 and TRBJ2-7. TRBV21-1 is a pseudogene segment. The CDR3 extends over 14 amino acids. Written as DNA, the CDR3 is TGTGCCAGCAGCAAGGTAGGGGCGCTTAACGAGCAGTACTTC. It yields the protein CASSKVGALNEQYF.

About this clonotype: At one of its ends the junction is not consistent with the germline gene, which may arise from a read error. This chain uses TRBV11-3 with TRBJ2-1; TRBD2 matches 13 bases. This CDR3 has 15 amino acids. Germline V gene lookup returns CDR1 SGHNT and CDR2 YENEEA. The CDR3 is CAGSLVGLAGNEQFF. The CDR3 DNA reads as TGTGCCGGCAGCTTAGTGGGACTAGCGGGAAATGAGCAGTTCTTC. Drawing the rest from reference TRBV11-3 and TRBJ2-1, the complete variable domain is EAGVVQSPRYKIIEKKQPVAFWCNPISGHNTLYWYLQNLGQGPELLIRYENEEAVDDSQLPKDRFSAERLKGVDSTLKIQPAELGDSAVYLCAGSLVGLAGNEQFFGPGTRLTVL.

The gene calls are TRBV3-1 and TRBJ2-1; the match to TRBD1 covers 8 bases. V shed 4 bases, J shed 5 bases, and the junction held 10 bases outside the gene matches. The germline gives CDR1 LGHDT, CDR2 YNNKEL (reference sequence). This CDR3 is 16 amino acids long. The CDR3 DNA sequence: TGTGCCAGCAGCCCCGGGTGGCAGGGGGCTAACAATGAGCAGTTCTTC. Residues: CASSPGWQGANNEQFF.

This chain uses TRBV5-1 with TRBJ2-1; the D gene is possibly TRBD1 (6 bases). The CDR3 loop spans 20 amino acids. Germline CDR1 SGHRS, CDR2 YFSETQ. With 1 base removed from V and 2 bases from J, the gap between germline ends came to 25 bases. The CDR3 spells CASSLLRGSGRRGTYNEQFF. In nucleotides, the CDR3 is TGCGCCAGCAGCTTGCTCCGGGGAAGCGGTCGTAGGGGGACCTACAATGAGCAGTTCTTC.

The genes are TRBV7-2 and TRBJ1-3; D gene unclear. Germline V gene sequence: CDR1 SGHTA, CDR2 FQGNSA. V lost 4 bases, J lost 0 bases, and 10 bases lay in between. CDR3 length: 15 residues. The CDR3: CASSSTFSSGNTIYF. The CDR3, as DNA: TGTGCCAGCAGCTCTACGTTCAGCTCTGGAAACACCATATATTTT.

CDR3 region: CATSDFGGEAGVPSLSEAFF. DNA for the CDR3: TGTGCCACCAGTGATTTTGGGGGGGAGGCGGGGGTCCCCAGTCTATCTGAAGCTTTCTTT. The chain joins TRBV24-1 to TRBJ1-1; D might be TRBD1 (5 bases). The germline V and J ends were trimmed by 1 base and 6 bases, with 29 bases remaining between them. CDR3 length: 20 residues. Germline assignment: CDR1 KGHDR and CDR2 SFDVKD.

J is TRBJ2-1 and V is TRBV5-1, with 9 nucleotides matching TRBD2. Germline V lookup: CDR1 SGHRS, CDR2 YFSETQ. After removal of 2 bases from V and 7 bases from J, the junction contained 13 bases not matched to a gene. The CDR3 runs to 17 residues. The CDR3 loop is CASSLNTLAGSVNEQFF. The CDR3 bases are TGCGCCAGCAGCTTAAACACCCTAGCGGGATCAGTAAATGAGCAGTTCTTC.

The sample holds a few counts of this clonotype. This chain uses TRBV29-1 with TRBJ2-4; 7 nucleotides match TRBD1. The DNA matches TRBJ2-7 better at its end, which makes the J call doubtful. The CDR3 runs to 13 residues. Germline V lookup: CDR1 SQVTM, CDR2 ANQGSEA. The CDR3 spells CSVGQETYYEQYF. The DNA of the CDR3 is TGCAGCGTAGGACAGGAGACCTACTACGAGCAGTACTTC.

V gene TRBV7-2 combines with J gene TRBJ2-3; perhaps TRBD2 as D (5 bases). The CDR3 is made up of 15 amino acids. Germline V gives CDR1 SGHTA, CDR2 FQGNSA. V dropped 3 bases and J dropped 3 bases, with 13 bases sitting between them. The CDR3 loop is CASSLRESGTDTQYF. The CDR3 DNA reads as TGTGCCAGCAGCTTGAGGGAGTCCGGGACAGATACGCAGTATTTT.

The rearrangement links TRBV6-1 to TRBJ2-5; D gene uncertain. Germline V gene sequence: CDR1 MNHNS, CDR2 SASEGT. This CDR3 has 14 residues. Deletions cut 3 bases from V and 0 bases from J, with 8 bases between. CDR3 in DNA: TGTGCCAGCAGTGACGGGTGGTACCAAGAGACCCAGTACTTC. It is translated as CASSDGWYQETQYF.

This clonotype turned up a few times. At one end the junction does not follow the germline gene, possibly because of a read error. The rearrangement joins TRBV12-3 or TRBV12-4 to TRBJ1-2; D may be TRBD1 (6 bases). CDR3 length equals 13 residues. The CDR3: CASSPTGLYGYTF. In nucleotides, the CDR3 is TGTGCCAGCAGTCCGACAGGACTCTATGGTTACACCTTC.

There are a few counts of this clonotype. The J gene is TRBJ2-7, the V gene TRBV20-1; 8 positions agree with TRBD2. The DNA end is a closer match to TRBJ2-5, so the J assignment may be wrong. CDR1 and CDR2 from the germline V gene are DFQATT and SNEGSKA (reference sequence). This CDR3 is 15 amino acids long. CDR3 nucleotides: TGCAGTGCTAGAGTGGGCGGGAGGCAGGGGGAGACCCAGTACTTC. This sequence encodes CSARVGGRQGETQYF.

The sample holds a few counts of this clonotype. The J gene is TRBJ2-5, the V gene TRBV27; no definite D call. In germline, CDR1 is MNHEY, CDR2 SMNVEV (reference sequence). The V gene lost 6 bases and the J gene lost 0 bases, with 5 bases spanning the gap. CDR3 length equals 12 residues. The CDR3 coding sequence is TGTGCCAGCAGATGGAACCAAGAGACCCAGTACTTC. Translating it yields CASRWNQETQYF.

The chain combines TRBV24-1 with TRBJ2-1; 8 bases match TRBD2. The germline V gene encodes CDR1 KGHDR and CDR2 SFDVKD. The CDR3 runs to 16 residues. The V and J ends lost 4 bases and 10 bases, in that order; junction bases with no gene match: 14. The chain's CDR3 is CATSDRVPGLGTEQFF. The CDR3 DNA reads TGTGCCACCAGTGACCGAGTCCCGGGACTAGGTACGGAGCAGTTCTTC.

This sequence joins TRBV12-3 or TRBV12-4 and TRBJ2-2; D is possibly TRBD1 (5 bases). The CDR3 extends over 14 amino acids. V lost 6 bases to trimming and J lost 1 base, with 9 bases between them. CDR3 amino acids: CASRFTGNTGELFF. In DNA form, the CDR3 reads TGTGCCAGCAGGTTTACAGGGAACACCGGGGAGCTGTTTTTT.

This clonotype was seen only a few times. The chain links TRBV7-6 to TRBJ1-1; D remains unclear. The CDR3 totals 13 residues. V dropped 4 bases and J dropped 1 base, with 7 bases sitting between them. Germline CDR1 and CDR2: SGHVS and FNYEAQ. CDR3 sequence: CASSSSGNTEAFF. The DNA of the CDR3 is TGTGCCAGCAGCTCTTCAGGGAACACTGAAGCTTTCTTT.

The J gene is TRBJ1-5, the V gene TRBV19; D may be TRBD1 (5 bases). The CDR3 sequence is 14 residues long. Trimming cost V 3 bases and J 5 bases, with 11 bases left between them. Germline V gene lookup returns CDR1 LNHDA and CDR2 SQIVND (reference sequence). Written as DNA, the CDR3 is TGTGCCAGTAGTATCCAGGGAAAAGATCAGCCCCAGCATTTT. It specifies CASSIQGKDQPQHF.

The V and J genes are TRBV5-4 and TRBJ1-5; D remains ambiguous. CDR3 length: 15 residues. Germline assignment: CDR1 SGHNT and CDR2 YYREEE (reference sequence). The ends were cut back, 4 bases at V and 3 bases at J, with 14 bases in the middle. This chain's CDR3 is CASSIDPGTNQPQHF. The CDR3 DNA reads TGTGCCAGCAGCATTGACCCGGGCACCAATCAGCCCCAGCATTTT.

The rearrangement joins TRBV12-3 or TRBV12-4 to TRBJ2-7, with 9 bases lining up with TRBD1. After removal of 5 bases from V and 5 bases from J, the junction contained 10 bases not matched to a gene. The length of the CDR3 is 15 residues. CDR3 in DNA: TGTGCCAGCAGTGCCACCGGGACAGGGCTCAACGAGCAGTACTTC. Amino acids: CASSATGTGLNEQYF.

The chain recombines TRBV14 with TRBJ2-1, with a possible D match to TRBD2 (6 bases). This CDR3 comprises 15 residues. From germline, CDR1 is SGHDN and CDR2 FVKESK. Trimming removed 2 bases at V and 7 bases at J, with 15 bases between. CDR3 region: CASSQYEEGRNEQFF. The CDR3 DNA reads as TGTGCCAGCAGCCAATACGAGGAGGGCCGGAATGAGCAGTTCTTC.

This CDR3 is CASRDSGGTDTQYF. In nucleotides, the CDR3 is TGTGCCAGCAGAGATAGCGGGGGCACAGATACGCAGTATTTT. This chain links TRBV12-3 or TRBV12-4 with TRBJ2-3; 8 bases align to TRBD2. V shed 6 bases and J 1 base; nucleotides not matched to a gene: 3. This CDR3 contains 14 residues.

The rearrangement joins TRBV6-2 or TRBV6-3 to TRBJ2-5; D unclear. This CDR3 has 17 residues. The V gene lost 7 bases and the J gene lost 3 bases, with 24 bases spanning the gap. In germline, CDR1 is MNHEY, CDR2 SVGEGT. CDR3 region: CASTFSLGRDVKETQYF. The CDR3 DNA reads as TGTGCCAGCACCTTCTCCTTAGGACGCGACGTGAAAGAGACCCAGTACTTC.